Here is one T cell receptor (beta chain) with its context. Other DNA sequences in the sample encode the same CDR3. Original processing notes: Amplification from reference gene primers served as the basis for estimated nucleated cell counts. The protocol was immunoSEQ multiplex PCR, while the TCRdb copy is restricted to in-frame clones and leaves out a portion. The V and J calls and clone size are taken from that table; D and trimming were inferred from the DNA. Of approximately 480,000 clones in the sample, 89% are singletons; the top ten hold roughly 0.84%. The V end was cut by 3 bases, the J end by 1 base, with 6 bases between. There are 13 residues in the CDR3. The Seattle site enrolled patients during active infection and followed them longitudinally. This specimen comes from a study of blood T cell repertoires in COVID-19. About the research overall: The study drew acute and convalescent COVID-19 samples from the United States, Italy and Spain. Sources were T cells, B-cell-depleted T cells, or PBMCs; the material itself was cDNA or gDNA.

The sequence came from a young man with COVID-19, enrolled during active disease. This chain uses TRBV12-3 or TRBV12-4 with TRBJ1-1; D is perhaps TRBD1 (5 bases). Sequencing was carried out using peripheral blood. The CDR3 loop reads CASSFGGNTEAFF. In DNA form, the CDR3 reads TGTGCCAGCAGTTTCGGGGGGAACACTGAAGCTTTCTTT.